The next 19 T cell receptor beta chains were all read from a single sample in a study of cytotoxic CD8 clonotypes in ibrutinib-treated CLL. The data were produced by immunoSEQ multiplex PCR, yet TCRdb's version contains in-frame clones alone and is incomplete. Of some 310,000 clones in the sample, about 80% are singletons; the top ten hold roughly 6.3%. The sequencing used PBMCs, collected before ibrutinib treatment. These receptors were collected from a human donor with chronic lymphocytic leukemia.

The rearrangement links TRBV6-1 to TRBJ2-1, with 14 positions matching TRBD2. Per germline, CDR1 MNHNS and CDR2 SASEGT. After removal of 7 bases from V and 10 bases from J, the junction contained 6 bases not matched to a gene. This CDR3 is built from 14 residues. This CDR3 reads CASIRLAGGQEQFF. DNA for the CDR3: TGTGCCAGCATCCGACTAGCGGGAGGGCAAGAGCAGTTCTTC.

The CDR3 loop is CAISPGTSGGEQYF. The DNA for the CDR3 is TGTGCCATCAGTCCCGGGACTAGCGGGGGCGAGCAGTACTTC. The gene calls are TRBV10-3 and TRBJ2-7, with 14 positions matching TRBD2. CDR1 is ENHRY and CDR2 is SYGVKD in the germline V gene. Trimming at V came to 5 bases and at J to 6 bases, leaving 3 bases not matched to a gene. CDR3 length: 14 residues.

The chain employs TRBV10-3 and TRBJ2-3, with D tentatively TRBD1 or TRBD2 (5 bases each). Germline-derived CDR1 and CDR2 are ENHRY and SYGVKD. CDR3 length: 14 residues. Between the trimmed V and J ends, which lost 5 bases and 0 bases, there was a span of 9 bases. The CDR3 nucleotides are TGTGCCATCAGTCCCGGGGCGAGCACAGATACGCAGTATTTT. Protein product: CAISPGASTDTQYF.

J is TRBJ2-5 and V is TRBV11-2, with TRBD1 matching 7 bases. Losses at the gene ends were 1 base for V and 1 base for J; bases not matched to a gene: 3. The CDR3 runs to 15 residues. Germline CDR1 SGHAT, CDR2 FQNNGV. The CDR3 DNA follows: TGTGCCAGCAGCTTAGGAGGGACAGTCCAAGAGACCCAGTACTTC. Its protein is CASSLGGTVQETQYF.

In its sample, this clone was seen a few times. The gene calls are TRBV6-5 and TRBJ2-5; no reliable D call. V was shortened by 0 bases and J by 2 bases, with 7 bases between the two germline ends. The CDR3 is 14 residues long. Germline V lookup: CDR1 MNHEY, CDR2 SVGAGI. The CDR3 here is CASSYSVLQETQYF. The CDR3 DNA is TGTGCCAGCAGTTACTCTGTTCTACAAGAGACCCAGTACTTC.

The chain links TRBV14 to TRBJ2-5; D call uncertain. The germline CDR1 and CDR2 sequences are SGHDN and FVKESK. Deletions cut 0 bases from V and 2 bases from J, with 13 bases between. The CDR3 extends over 16 amino acids. The CDR3 is CASSQDLRQKQETQYF. In DNA form, the CDR3 reads TGTGCCAGCAGCCAAGATCTGCGGCAAAAACAAGAGACCCAGTACTTC.

V usage is TRBV12-5 and J usage is TRBJ2-3; 8 bases map to TRBD1. V gave up 6 bases and J gave up 4 bases; unmatched junction bases: 6. The germline CDR1 and CDR2 sequences are LGHNT and FRNRAP. The length of the CDR3 is 14 residues. The CDR3 DNA reads TGTGCTAGTGGCCGCGGACAGGGCCCAGATACGCAGTATTTT. As protein: CASGRGQGPDTQYF.

V is TRBV19 and J is TRBJ1-1, with a weak D call TRBD1 (5 bases). The CDR3 runs to 12 residues. CDR1 and CDR2 (germline): LNHDA, SQIVND (reference sequence). Trimming pared 2 bases from V and 5 bases from J, leaving 6 bases between. Written as DNA, the CDR3 is TGTGCCAGTAGTATAAAGGGGACTGAAGCTTTCTTT. Its translation: CASSIKGTEAFF.

The V and J genes are TRBV7-6 and TRBJ2-3; 8 bases are shared with TRBD2. CDR1 SGHVS and CDR2 FNYEAQ come from the germline V gene. V was clipped by 5 bases and J by 0 bases; unmatched bases: 7. The CDR3 extends over 16 amino acids. CDR3 amino acids: CASSPRSGTSTDTQYF. For the CDR3, the DNA is TGTGCCAGCAGCCCCCGTAGCGGGACTAGCACAGATACGCAGTATTTT.

The chain joins TRBV7-8 to TRBJ2-5, with D hard to call. Deletions cut 3 bases from V and 6 bases from J, with 14 bases between. The CDR3 runs 14 residues. The germline V gene encodes CDR1 SGHVS and CDR2 FQNEAQ. CDR3 amino acids: CASSFTSWPKTQYF. Written as DNA, the CDR3 is TGTGCCAGCAGCTTTACGTCTTGGCCGAAGACCCAGTACTTC.

The chain combines TRBV7-8 with TRBJ1-4; D might be TRBD1 (5 bases). Trimming took off 0 bases at V and 5 bases at J, with 13 bases between the two ends. The CDR3 totals 16 residues. Germline-derived CDR1 and CDR2 are SGHVS and FQNEAQ. The CDR3 protein is CASSLARGRENEKLFF. CDR3 nucleotide sequence: TGTGCCAGCAGCTTAGCGAGGGGCAGGGAGAATGAAAAACTGTTTTTT.

This clone was observed a few times. The chain combines TRBV5-1 with TRBJ1-1, with 9 bases aligning to TRBD1. Per germline, CDR1 SGHRS and CDR2 YFSETQ. The length of the CDR3 is 14 residues. V shed 5 bases and J 5 bases; nucleotides not matched to a gene: 7. The CDR3 loop is CASRGTGIGTEAFF. In DNA form, the CDR3 reads TGCGCCAGCAGGGGGACAGGGATAGGAACTGAAGCTTTCTTT.

The chain employs TRBV4-3 and TRBJ2-7; D remains unclear. The CDR3 totals 14 residues. Per the germline V gene, CDR1 is LGHNA and CDR2 is YSLEER. Deletions cut 1 base from V and 3 bases from J, with 10 bases between. CDR3 protein: CASSQGSQSYEQYF. The CDR3 DNA sequence: TGCGCCAGCAGCCAAGGCTCACAGAGCTACGAGCAGTACTTC.

This clone was seen just once. This chain links TRBV28 with TRBJ2-2; D is ambiguous. CDR3 size: 16 residues. V was pared by 1 base and J by 1 base, with 10 bases between. CDR1 is MDHEN, CDR2 SYDVKM, per germline. The CDR3 bases are TGTGCCAGCAGTTTATCAGTAGAACGGAACACCGGGGAGCTGTTTTTT. It codes for CASSLSVERNTGELFF.

V and J are TRBV5-1 and TRBJ2-7; a weak D match, TRBD2 (6 bases). The V end lost 3 bases, the J end lost 3 bases, and 16 bases lay between the germline ends. This CDR3 is 15 amino acids long. Germline loops: CDR1 SGHRS, CDR2 YFSETQ. Written as DNA, the CDR3 is TGCGCCAGCAGCTGGGCGGGGCAGCCCGGCTACGAGCAGTACTTC. It codes for CASSWAGQPGYEQYF.

There are a few counts of this clone. V and J are TRBV28 and TRBJ2-2, with D unclear. Germline V gene data show CDR1 as MDHEN and CDR2 as SYDVKM. The CDR3 extends over 17 amino acids. V lost 3 bases to trimming and J lost 2 bases, with 16 bases between them. CDR3 residues: CASSFGRPFFNTGELFF. In nucleotides, the CDR3 is TGTGCCAGCAGTTTTGGCAGACCCTTTTTTAACACCGGGGAGCTGTTTTTT.

The V gene is TRBV7-8, the J gene TRBJ2-1; 8 nucleotides align to TRBD2. Per germline, CDR1 SGHVS and CDR2 FQNEAQ. CDR3 length: 20 amino acids. The J segment lost 3 bases and the V segment lost 5 bases, leaving 21 bases of the junction unmatched. CDR3 residues: CASSPPPRAGAWMGYNEQFF. CDR3 bases: TGTGCCAGCAGCCCGCCCCCCCGAGCGGGAGCGTGGATGGGCTACAATGAGCAGTTCTTC.

J is TRBJ2-7 and V is TRBV27; D unclear. Looked up from germline, CDR1 is MNHEY and CDR2 is SMNVEV (reference sequence). V lost 1 base and J 12 bases, leaving 13 bases between the germline ends. The length of the CDR3 is 12 residues. The CDR3 nucleotides read TGTGCCAGCAGTTTATATGGCCACCTTCCGTACTTC. Its protein is CASSLYGHLPYF.

The chain couples TRBV15 to TRBJ2-3; TRBD2 aligns across 13 bases. V lost 1 base and J lost 6; bases outside the gene matches: 4. Germline V gene data show CDR1 as LNHNV and CDR2 as YYDKDF (reference sequence). The length of the CDR3 is 16 residues. CDR3 sequence: CATSRGTSGSVDTQYF. The CDR3 region has the DNA TGTGCCACCAGCAGAGGGACTAGCGGGAGTGTGGATACGCAGTATTTT.